The next 29 T cell receptor beta chains were all read from a single sample in a study of blood T cell repertoires in COVID-19. Clones were sequenced by immunoSEQ multiplex PCR, and TCRdb holds only the in-frame ones, with some missing. The table shows under 300,000 clones, with around 90% occurring only once. The sample comprised PBMCs or T cells enriched from blood (not recorded which). The origin of the receptors is a woman aged 55-70 years in a cohort exposed to, infected with or recovered from COVID-19 (not recorded which).

There are a few counts of this clone. The chain couples TRBV6-1 to TRBJ2-1, with D possibly matching TRBD2 (6 bases). The CDR3 contains 15 residues. Trimming took 1 base from V and 5 from J, leaving 12 bases between them. Germline V gives CDR1 MNHNS, CDR2 SASEGT. CDR3 sequence: CASSEVGGMDNEQFF. In DNA, the CDR3 is TGTGCCAGCAGTGAAGTAGGCGGGATGGACAATGAGCAGTTCTTC.

The CDR3 loop reads CASSQNAGLAYEQYF. CDR3 DNA: TGTGCCAGCAGCCAAAACGCGGGGTTGGCCTACGAGCAGTACTTC. The J gene is TRBJ2-7, the V gene TRBV3-1 (or the pseudogene TRBV3-2), with D perhaps matching TRBD2 (6 bases). The CDR3 has 15 residues. V lost 2 bases, J lost 2 bases, and 13 bases lay in between. Germline assignment: CDR1 LGHDT and CDR2 YNNKEL (reference sequence).

This rearrangement joins TRBV29-1 to TRBJ1-1; 8 bases fit TRBD1. V gave up 7 bases and J gave up 5 bases; unmatched junction bases: 3. Germline V gives CDR1 SQVTM, CDR2 ANQGSEA. The CDR3 runs to 11 residues. CDR3 coding DNA: TGCAGCGGGACAGGGATAACTGAAGCTTTCTTT. As protein: CSGTGITEAFF.

The gene calls are TRBV11-2 and TRBJ2-4; D is undetermined. The CDR3 is made up of 14 amino acids. Germline CDR1 reads SGHAT; CDR2 reads FQNNGV. The V end lost 3 bases, the J end lost 2 bases, and 8 bases lay between the germline ends. CDR3 coding DNA: TGTGCCAGCAGCTTCTCCAGTACCAAAAACATTCAGTACTTC. It translates to CASSFSSTKNIQYF.

The chain combines TRBV15 with TRBJ2-1, with TRBD2 matching over 7 bases. Germline V CDR1 and CDR2: LNHNV, YYDKDF (reference sequence). V shed 5 bases, J shed 7 bases, and the junction held 5 bases outside the gene matches. The CDR3 runs 13 residues. In DNA form, the CDR3 reads TGTGCCACCAGCGAACTAGCGAGGAATGAGCAGTTCTTC. Translation gives CATSELARNEQFF.

V gene TRBV11-2 combines with J gene TRBJ2-1, with a possible D match to TRBD1 (5 bases). V was cut by 3 bases and J by 8 bases, with 11 bases left in between. This CDR3 region has 13 residues. Germline values: CDR1 SGHAT, CDR2 FQNNGV. This chain's CDR3 is CASSFILRDEQFF. The CDR3 DNA is TGTGCCAGCAGCTTTATTCTCAGGGATGAGCAGTTCTTC.

J is TRBJ1-2 and V is TRBV21-1; the table assigns TRBD1, which was not confirmed against the DNA. TRBV21-1 represents a pseudogene. This CDR3 has 17 residues. The CDR3 DNA follows: TGTGCCAGTAGGGGAACAGATACTATTTTAACTAACTATGGCTACACCTTC. Encoded protein: CASRGTDTILTNYGYTF.

This clone appeared once. This rearrangement joins TRBV7-9 to TRBJ2-1; the D gene is possibly TRBD2 (5 bases). The CDR3 length is 15 residues. V dropped 1 base and J dropped 5 bases, with 12 bases sitting between them. Germline V gene sequence: CDR1 SEHNR, CDR2 FQNEAQ (reference sequence). CDR3 sequence: CASSLGGLLNNEQFF. DNA for the CDR3: TGTGCCAGCAGCTTAGGAGGACTTCTGAACAATGAGCAGTTCTTC.

The chain uses TRBV7-8 and TRBJ1-5, with D possibly matching TRBD1 (5 bases). CDR1 is SGHVS and CDR2 is FQNEAQ in the germline V gene. V was pared by 4 bases and J by 0 bases, with 10 bases between. The CDR3 sequence is 15 residues long. In DNA, the CDR3 is TGTGCCAGCAGCTCCAGACAGTCTAGCAATCAGCCCCAGCATTTT. Protein sequence: CASSSRQSSNQPQHF.

This chain uses TRBV27 with TRBJ2-3; D ambiguous. Germline CDR1 is MNHEY and CDR2 is SMNVEV (reference sequence). CDR3 size: 13 residues. Trimming removed 3 bases at V and 3 bases at J, with 7 bases between. The CDR3 region is CASSFRFTDTQYF. The CDR3 region has the DNA TGTGCCAGCAGTTTTAGATTTACAGATACGCAGTATTTT.

This chain connects TRBV11-2 to TRBJ2-7; 7 bases are a match to TRBD1. This CDR3 has 16 amino acids. V lost 1 base and J lost 0; bases outside the gene matches: 6. CDR1 is SGHAT, CDR2 FQNNGV, per germline. As DNA, the CDR3 is TGTGCCAGCAGCTTAGGGGCACAGGGGCGCTCCTACGAGCAGTACTTC. It encodes CASSLGAQGRSYEQYF.

V and J are TRBV15 and TRBJ1-5, with a tentative D call TRBD1 (6 bases). Germline V gives CDR1 LNHNV, CDR2 YYDKDF (reference sequence). The ends were cut back, 7 bases at V and 3 bases at J, with 13 bases in the middle. The CDR3 spans 14 residues. The CDR3 DNA reads as TGTGCCACCAAATTAGGACAGCACAATCAGCCCCAGCATTTT. This encodes CATKLGQHNQPQHF.

The rearrangement uses TRBV24-1 and TRBJ2-3, with TRBD2 identical over 7 bases. The length of the CDR3 is 13 residues. V shed 9 bases and J 1 base; nucleotides not matched to a gene: 3. Germline loops: CDR1 KGHDR, CDR2 SFDVKD. CDR3 residues: CATSRGGTDTQYF. In DNA form, the CDR3 reads TGTGCCACCTCACGGGGGGGCACAGATACGCAGTATTTT.

The chain couples TRBV30 to TRBJ2-5, with TRBD1 identical over 9 bases. This CDR3 spans 15 amino acids. Per the germline V gene, CDR1 is GTSNPN and CDR2 is SVGIG (reference sequence). Trimming cost V 3 bases and J 2 bases; bases outside gene matches: 7. The CDR3: CAWRGGQGLQETQYF. DNA of the CDR3: TGTGCCTGGAGGGGGGGACAGGGACTGCAAGAGACCCAGTACTTC.

The V and J genes are TRBV27 and TRBJ2-2, with D unclear. The V and J ends lost 5 bases and 5 bases respectively, with 15 bases between them. CDR3 length: 15 amino acids. The germline V gene has CDR1 MNHEY and CDR2 SMNVEV (reference sequence). In DNA, the CDR3 is TGTGCCAGCAGTGTGAAATCCCCGGAGACCGGGGAGCTGTTTTTT. It yields the protein CASSVKSPETGELFF.

V is TRBV6-5 and J is TRBJ2-1, with D uncertain. Trimming shortened V by 7 bases and J by 5 bases, and 15 bases separated the two germline ends. The CDR3 length is 14 residues. Germline CDR1 is MNHEY and CDR2 is SVGAGI. CDR3 sequence reads: CASTPGLQNNEQFF. CDR3 in DNA: TGTGCCAGCACCCCAGGATTGCAGAACAATGAGCAGTTCTTC.

The chain joins TRBV3-1 (or the pseudogene TRBV3-2) to TRBJ2-3, with D possibly being TRBD2 (6 bases). CDR1 and CDR2 (germline): LGHDT, YNNKEL (reference sequence). V shed 1 base and J shed 2 bases, with 19 bases lying between them. The CDR3 covers 18 residues. The CDR3: CASSQALGVRDSTDTQYF. The CDR3 DNA is TGTGCCAGCAGCCAAGCTCTGGGGGTGCGGGACTCCACAGATACGCAGTATTTT.

The rearrangement links TRBV12-3 or TRBV12-4 to TRBJ1-1; no clear D. V was pared by 3 bases and J by 6 bases, with 8 bases between. The CDR3 sequence is 12 residues long. Here the CDR3 DNA reads TGTGCCAGCAGTTTCCGGGTCCCTGAAGCTTTCTTT. It is translated as CASSFRVPEAFF.

This rearrangement joins TRBV6-5 to TRBJ2-3; 8 nucleotides agree with TRBD1. The CDR3 consists of 15 residues. Losses at the gene ends were 0 bases for V and 2 bases for J; bases not matched to a gene: 1. CDR1 and CDR2 (germline): MNHEY, SVGAGI. The DNA for the CDR3 is TGTGCCAGCAGTTACTCGACAGGGGCCACAGATACGCAGTATTTT. Translation gives CASSYSTGATDTQYF.

This rearrangement joins TRBV18 to TRBJ2-7; D is undetermined. The CDR3 sequence is 13 residues long. The V end lost 3 bases, the J end lost 3 bases, and 9 bases lay between the germline ends. CDR1 is KGHSH, CDR2 LQKENI, per germline. CDR3 nucleotides: TGTGCCAGCTCACCCCCCACTGACTACGAGCAGTACTTC. The encoded protein is CASSPPTDYEQYF.

The rearrangement links TRBV6-5 to TRBJ2-1; TRBD2 agrees at 10 bases. The CDR3 runs to 14 residues. Trimming at V came to 10 bases and at J to 12 bases, leaving 15 bases not matched to a gene. CDR1 is MNHEY, CDR2 SVGAGI, per germline. The CDR3 DNA reads TGTGCCACCCGAACTAGCGGGACCCAGGACTGGCAGTTCTTC. The encoded protein is CATRTSGTQDWQFF.

The V call is TRBV6-2 or TRBV6-3, the J call TRBJ2-7; TRBD2 matches 9 bases. The CDR3 totals 16 residues. Trimming took 0 bases from V and 4 from J; bases not matched to a gene: 7. Germline V gives CDR1 MNHEY, CDR2 SVGEGT. DNA for the CDR3: TGTGCCAGCAGTTACTCCGTAGCGGGAGATTTTTACGAGCAGTACTTC. As protein: CASSYSVAGDFYEQYF.

The chain recombines TRBV28 with TRBJ1-3; D may be TRBD1 (6 bases). Looked up from germline, CDR1 is MDHEN and CDR2 is SYDVKM. The CDR3 has 17 amino acids. V lost 5 bases, J lost 0 bases, and 17 bases lay in between. In DNA, the CDR3 is TGTGCCAGCAGTCTCCGGACAGCTTCGCGCTCTGGAAACACCATATATTTT. Translating it yields CASSLRTASRSGNTIYF.

This chain joins TRBV7-9 and TRBJ2-3; D is perhaps TRBD2 (6 bases). Germline CDR1 is SEHNR and CDR2 is FQNEAQ (reference sequence). The V gene lost 7 bases and the J gene lost 2 bases, with 10 bases spanning the gap. The CDR3 is 13 amino acids. CDR3: CASTGLSTDTQYF. In DNA form, the CDR3 reads TGTGCCAGCACGGGACTTTCCACAGATACGCAGTATTTT.

CDR3 nucleotides: TGTGCCAGCACCGACAGGGGGCGGCTCAATCAGCCCCAGCATTTT. Translated: CASTDRGRLNQPQHF. This sequence joins TRBV28 and TRBJ1-5; TRBD1 matches 10 bases. J lost 3 bases, V lost 7 bases, and 6 bases had no gene match. Germline V gene sequence: CDR1 MDHEN, CDR2 SYDVKM. The CDR3 loop spans 15 amino acids. The full variable domain, completed using reference TRBV28 and TRBJ1-5, is DVKVTQSSRYLVKRTGEKVFLECVQDMDHENMFWYRQDPGLGLRLIYFSYDVKMKEKGDIPEGYSVSREKKERFSLILESASTNQTSMYLCASTDRGRLNQPQHFGDGTRLSIL.

This sequence joins TRBV28 and TRBJ2-2; 7 bases match TRBD2. The germline V gene has CDR1 MDHEN and CDR2 SYDVKM. The junction had 4 bases not matched to a gene; V was cut back by 5 bases and J by 4 bases. CDR3 size: 14 residues. CDR3 amino acids: CASSPGTITGELFF. The CDR3, as DNA: TGTGCCAGCAGTCCGGGGACTATCACCGGGGAGCTGTTTTTT.

The rearrangement links TRBV9 to TRBJ2-1; 8 nucleotides line up with TRBD1. After removal of 0 bases from V and 8 bases from J, the junction contained 13 bases not matched to a gene. Germline-derived CDR1 and CDR2 are SGDLS and YYNGEE. This CDR3 region has 17 residues. CDR3 DNA sequence: TGTGCCAGCAGCGTAGTGGGCGGACAGGGTCGGCTCGATGAGCAGTTCTTC. As protein: CASSVVGGQGRLDEQFF.

This clone was seen a single time. The chain links TRBV12-3 or TRBV12-4 to TRBJ1-2; 8 nucleotides agree with TRBD1. V lost 5 bases to trimming and J lost 8 bases; unmatched junction nucleotides: 7. This CDR3 is 13 amino acids long. CDR3 nucleotides: TGTGCCAGCAGTCAGTCAGGGGGCAGGGGCTACACCTTC. This encodes CASSQSGGRGYTF.

V and J are TRBV11-2 and TRBJ2-5, with D possibly TRBD2 on 5 matching bases. CDR3 length equals 14 residues. CDR1 SGHAT and CDR2 FQNNGV come from the germline V gene. Trimming shortened V by 2 bases and J by 3 bases, and 10 bases separated the two germline ends. CDR3 in DNA: TGTGCCAGCAGCTTACGGGATATTAAAGAGACCCAGTACTTC. Protein sequence: CASSLRDIKETQYF.